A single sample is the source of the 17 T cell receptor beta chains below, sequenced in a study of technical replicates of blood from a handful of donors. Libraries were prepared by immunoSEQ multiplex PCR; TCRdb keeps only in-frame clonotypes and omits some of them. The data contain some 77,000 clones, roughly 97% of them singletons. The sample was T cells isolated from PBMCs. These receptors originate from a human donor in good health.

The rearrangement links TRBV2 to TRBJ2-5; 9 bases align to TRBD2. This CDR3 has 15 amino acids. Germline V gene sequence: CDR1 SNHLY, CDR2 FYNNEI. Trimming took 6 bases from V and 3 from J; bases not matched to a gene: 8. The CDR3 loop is CASRDRLAEKETQYF. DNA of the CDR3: TGTGCCAGCAGGGATCGACTAGCGGAGAAAGAGACCCAGTACTTC.

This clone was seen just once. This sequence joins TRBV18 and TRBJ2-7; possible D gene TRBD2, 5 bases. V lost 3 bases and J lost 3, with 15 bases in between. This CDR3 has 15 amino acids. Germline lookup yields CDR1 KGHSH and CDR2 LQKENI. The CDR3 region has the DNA TGTGCCAGCTCACCCGGACGAGGGTTGGGCTACGAGCAGTACTTC. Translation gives CASSPGRGLGYEQYF.

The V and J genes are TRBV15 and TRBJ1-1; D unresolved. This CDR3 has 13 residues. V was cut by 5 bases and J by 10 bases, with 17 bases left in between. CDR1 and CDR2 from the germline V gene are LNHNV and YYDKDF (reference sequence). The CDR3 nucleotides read TGTGCCACCAGCCCAAGCCCCGCCGCGTTAGCTTTCTTT. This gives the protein CATSPSPAALAFF.

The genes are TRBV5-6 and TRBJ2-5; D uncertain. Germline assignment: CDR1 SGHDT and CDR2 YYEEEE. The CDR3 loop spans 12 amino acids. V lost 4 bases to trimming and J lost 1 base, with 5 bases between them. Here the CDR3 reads CASSQFQETQYF. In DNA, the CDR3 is TGTGCCAGCAGCCAATTCCAAGAGACCCAGTACTTC.

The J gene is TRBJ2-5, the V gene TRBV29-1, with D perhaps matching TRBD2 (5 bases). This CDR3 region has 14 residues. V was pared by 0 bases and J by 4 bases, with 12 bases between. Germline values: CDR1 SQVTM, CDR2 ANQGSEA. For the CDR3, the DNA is TGCAGCGTTGAAGAGGAGGACTCGAGAGAGACCCAGTACTTC. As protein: CSVEEEDSRETQYF. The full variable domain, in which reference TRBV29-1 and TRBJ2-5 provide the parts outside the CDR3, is SAVISQKPSRDICQRGTSLTIQCQVDSQVTMMFWYRQQPGQSLTLIATANQGSEATYESGFVIDKFPISRPNLTFSTLTVSNMSPEDSSIYLCSVEEEDSRETQYFGPGTRLLVL.

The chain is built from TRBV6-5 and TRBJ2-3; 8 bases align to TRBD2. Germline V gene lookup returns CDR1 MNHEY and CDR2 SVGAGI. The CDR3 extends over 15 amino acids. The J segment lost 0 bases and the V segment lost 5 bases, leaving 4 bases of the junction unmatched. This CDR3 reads CASSTSSGSTDTQYF. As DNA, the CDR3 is TGTGCCAGCAGTACCTCTAGCGGGAGCACAGATACGCAGTATTTT.

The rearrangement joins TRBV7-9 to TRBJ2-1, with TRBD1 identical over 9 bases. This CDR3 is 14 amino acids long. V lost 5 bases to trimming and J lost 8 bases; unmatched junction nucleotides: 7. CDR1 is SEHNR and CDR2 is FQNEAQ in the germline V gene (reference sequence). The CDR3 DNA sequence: TGTGCCAGCAGCCGGGACAGGGAAGTAGATGAGCAGTTCTTC. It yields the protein CASSRDREVDEQFF.

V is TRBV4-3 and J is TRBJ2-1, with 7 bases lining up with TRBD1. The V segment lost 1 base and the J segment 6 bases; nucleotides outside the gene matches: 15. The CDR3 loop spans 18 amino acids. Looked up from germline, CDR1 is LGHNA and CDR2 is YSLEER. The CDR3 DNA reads TGCGCCAGCAGCCAAGCAGTAGGGGGCAGGGCTACACCCAATGAGCAGTTCTTC. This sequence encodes CASSQAVGGRATPNEQFF.

The CDR3 region has the DNA TGTGCCAGCAGCGACCGGACAAATGAAAAACTGTTTTTT. This codes for CASSDRTNEKLFF. This rearrangement joins TRBV5-4 to TRBJ1-4; possible D gene TRBD1, 5 bases. This CDR3 is 13 amino acids long. V dropped 4 bases and J dropped 5 bases, with 9 bases sitting between them. Germline V gives CDR1 SGHNT, CDR2 YYREEE (reference sequence).

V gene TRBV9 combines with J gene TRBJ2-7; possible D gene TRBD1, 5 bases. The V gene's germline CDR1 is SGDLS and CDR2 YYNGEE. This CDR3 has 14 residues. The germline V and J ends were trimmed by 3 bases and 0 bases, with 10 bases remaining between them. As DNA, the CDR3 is TGTGCCAGCAGCGACCAGGGAAGCTCCTACGAGCAGTACTTC. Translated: CASSDQGSSYEQYF.

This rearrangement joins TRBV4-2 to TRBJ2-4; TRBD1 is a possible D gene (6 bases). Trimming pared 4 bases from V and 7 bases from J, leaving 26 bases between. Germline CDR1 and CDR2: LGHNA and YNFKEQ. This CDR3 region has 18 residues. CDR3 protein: CASSPGGGLRRDSNIQYF. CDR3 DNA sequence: TGTGCCAGCAGCCCTGGGGGCGGGCTCCGGAGAGATTCGAACATTCAGTACTTC.

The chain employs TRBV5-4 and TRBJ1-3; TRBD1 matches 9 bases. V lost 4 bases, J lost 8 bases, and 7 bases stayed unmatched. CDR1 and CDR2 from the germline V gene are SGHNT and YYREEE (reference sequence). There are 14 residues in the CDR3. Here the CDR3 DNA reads TGTGCCAGCAGCGACGGACAGGGGCCGGACACCATATATTTT. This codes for CASSDGQGPDTIYF.

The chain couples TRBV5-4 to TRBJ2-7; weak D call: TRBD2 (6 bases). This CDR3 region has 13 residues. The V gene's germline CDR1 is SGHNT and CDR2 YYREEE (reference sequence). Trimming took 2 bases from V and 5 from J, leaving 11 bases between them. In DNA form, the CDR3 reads TGTGCCAGCAGCTTTACGGGAGCCCACGAGCAGTACTTC. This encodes CASSFTGAHEQYF.

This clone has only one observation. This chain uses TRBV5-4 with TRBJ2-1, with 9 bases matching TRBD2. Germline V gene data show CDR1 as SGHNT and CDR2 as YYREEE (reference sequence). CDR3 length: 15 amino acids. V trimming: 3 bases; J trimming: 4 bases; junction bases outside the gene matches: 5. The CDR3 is CASSSEREVYNEQFF. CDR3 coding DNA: TGTGCCAGCAGCTCAGAGCGGGAGGTTTACAATGAGCAGTTCTTC.

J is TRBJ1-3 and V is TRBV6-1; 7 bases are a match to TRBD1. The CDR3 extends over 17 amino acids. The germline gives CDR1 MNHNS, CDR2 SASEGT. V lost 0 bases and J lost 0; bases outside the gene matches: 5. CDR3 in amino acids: CASSEARDSLSGNTIYF. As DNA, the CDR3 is TGTGCCAGCAGTGAAGCACGGGACAGCCTCTCTGGAAACACCATATATTTT.

CDR3 DNA: TGTGCCAGCAGCGATGCCGGGACTAGCTATGAGCAGTTCTTC. Protein sequence: CASSDAGTSYEQFF. The chain combines TRBV9 with TRBJ2-1; 9 positions agree with TRBD2. This CDR3 is built from 14 residues. The V gene end was trimmed by 3 bases and the J gene end by 8 bases; junction bases not matched to a gene: 6. The germline V gene encodes CDR1 SGDLS and CDR2 YYNGEE.

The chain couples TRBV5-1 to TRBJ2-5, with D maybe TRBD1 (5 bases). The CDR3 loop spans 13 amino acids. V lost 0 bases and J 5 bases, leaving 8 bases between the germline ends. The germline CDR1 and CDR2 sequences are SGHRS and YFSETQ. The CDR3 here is CASSLAGFETQYF. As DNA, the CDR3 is TGCGCCAGCAGCTTGGCAGGGTTCGAGACCCAGTACTTC.